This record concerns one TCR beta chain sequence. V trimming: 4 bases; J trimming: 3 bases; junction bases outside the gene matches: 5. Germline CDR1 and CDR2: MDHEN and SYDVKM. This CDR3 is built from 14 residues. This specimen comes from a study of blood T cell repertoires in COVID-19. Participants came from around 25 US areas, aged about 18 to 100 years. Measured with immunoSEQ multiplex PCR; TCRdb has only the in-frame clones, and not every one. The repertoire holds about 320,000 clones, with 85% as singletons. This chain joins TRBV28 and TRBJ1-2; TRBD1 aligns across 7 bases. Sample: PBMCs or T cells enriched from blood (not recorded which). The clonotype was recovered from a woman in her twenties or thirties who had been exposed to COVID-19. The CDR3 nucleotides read TGTGCCAGCAGTTCTAGGACAGGCGACTATGGCTACACCTTC. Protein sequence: CASSSRTGDYGYTF.